This T cell receptor beta chain was retrieved from a study of blood T cell repertoires in COVID-19. The CDR3 is made up of 15 amino acids. J lost 4 bases, V lost 4 bases, and 7 bases had no gene match. Germline loops: CDR1 MDHEN, CDR2 SYDVKM. TCRdb's copy holds only in-frame clones and misses some; the assay was immunoSEQ multiplex PCR. In the table there are some 200,000 clones, approximately 83% of which are singletons. The specimen was peripheral blood. The chain has TRBV28 and TRBJ2-5; 9 bases are a match to TRBD2. This receptor was identified in a human donor with acute or convalescent COVID-19. The donor label of this sample is uncertain. CDR3 protein: CASSSIAGARETQYF. Here the CDR3 DNA reads TGTGCCAGCAGTTCAATAGCGGGAGCCAGAGAGACCCAGTACTTC.